The 16 T cell receptor beta chains in this list originate from one sample, sequenced in a study of T cells in Graves' hyperthyroidism and ophthalmopathy. RNA transcripts yielded amplified TCR beta CDR3 regions. The HTBI primer set drove a first-round RT-PCR of the TCR CDR3. TCRdb reprocessed the multiplex PCR reads via MiXCR and lists one record per CDR3 protein. Among about 110,000 distinct CDR3 sequences listed, approximately 15% were seen once. Material for sequencing was blood. These receptors all come from a woman aged 45-59 years with Graves' hyperthyroidism.

This clonotype was counted ten times or more. The rearrangement joins TRBV5-1 to TRBJ2-2, with D maybe TRBD1 (5 bases). Trimming removed 0 bases at V and 2 bases at J, with 11 bases between. The CDR3 spans 16 residues. CDR1 SGHRS and CDR2 YFSETQ come from the germline V gene. The CDR3 is CASSLEGPSNTGELFF. In DNA form, the CDR3 reads TGCGCCAGCAGCTTGGAGGGGCCAAGTAACACCGGGGAGCTGTTTTTT.

The rearrangement joins TRBV5-1 to TRBJ2-7; TRBD1 aligns across 8 bases. CDR3 length: 13 residues. Germline values: CDR1 SGHRS, CDR2 YFSETQ. With 5 bases clipped from V and 3 bases from J, the junction kept 4 bases outside the gene matches. CDR3 bases: TGCGCCAGCAGAAGGACAGGGAGCTACGAGCAGTACTTC. Amino acid sequence: CASRRTGSYEQYF.

The chain joins TRBV20-1 to TRBJ1-1, with a weak D call TRBD1 (5 bases). The ends were cut back, 3 bases at V and 1 base at J, with 12 bases in the middle. CDR3 size: 14 residues. CDR1 is DFQATT and CDR2 is SNEGSKA in the germline V gene (reference sequence). CDR3 DNA: TGCAGTGCTAGTTTCGAGGGACGGAACACTGAAGCTTTCTTT. Translating it yields CSASFEGRNTEAFF.

In this sample, this clonotype turned up many times. The chain carries TRBV11-2 and TRBJ2-2; TRBD2 might be the D (6 bases). V shed 2 bases and J shed 0 bases, with 7 bases lying between them. This CDR3 is built from 15 residues. Germline CDR1 and CDR2: SGHAT and FQNNGV. The chain's CDR3 is CASSLPGANTGELFF. The CDR3 DNA reads TGTGCCAGCAGCTTACCGGGAGCGAACACCGGGGAGCTGTTTTTT.

This clonotype has ten or more counts. At one of its ends the junction is not consistent with the germline gene, which may arise from a read error. The chain uses TRBV5-1 and TRBJ1-1; D remains unclear. This CDR3 has 14 amino acids. Germline V gene data show CDR1 as SGHRS and CDR2 as YFSETQ. CDR3 sequence: CASSLVGSDTETFF. CDR3 coding DNA: TGCGCCAGCAGCTTGGTGGGCAGTGACACTGAAACTTTCTTT.

This clonotype was observed many times. CDR3 in DNA: TGTGCCAGTACCTCACTAGCGGGGTACAATGAGCAGTTCTTC. Protein product: CASTSLAGYNEQFF. V is TRBV19 and J is TRBJ2-1, with 10 bases identical to TRBD2. This CDR3 spans 14 amino acids. Germline V lookup: CDR1 LNHDA, CDR2 SQIVND (reference sequence). V shed 7 bases and J 4 bases; nucleotides not matched to a gene: 4.

This clonotype was recorded many times. This chain uses TRBV30 with TRBJ2-2; TRBD2 agrees at 12 bases. CDR3 length equals 15 residues. Looked up from germline, CDR1 is GTSNPN and CDR2 is SVGIG (reference sequence). Trimming removed 4 bases from V and 6 bases from J; junction bases left unmatched: 6. CDR3 nucleotides: TGTGCCTGGACCTTGGGACTAGCGGGTGCCGGGGAGCTGTTTTTT. This gives the protein CAWTLGLAGAGELFF.

The chain is built from TRBV7-3 and TRBJ2-3; no definite D call. The V gene lost 4 bases and the J gene lost 5 bases, with 13 bases spanning the gap. Looked up from germline, CDR1 is SGHTA and CDR2 is FQGTGA. CDR3 length: 14 residues. In DNA, the CDR3 is TGTGCCAGCAGCTACGACAAGGGTGGAGATACGCAGTATTTT. This encodes CASSYDKGGDTQYF.

This clonotype has only a few counts. A much larger clone lies one base from this, so it may be a read error. The chain joins TRBV6-5 to TRBJ2-2; 8 bases match TRBD1. Germline V gene sequence: CDR1 MNHEY, CDR2 SVGAGI. The CDR3 spans 17 residues. The CDR3 DNA reads TGTGCCAGCAGTTTAGTCAGGGGGCTTGCGAACACCCGGGAGCTGTTTTTT. Its protein is CASSLVRGLANTRELFF.

Only a few counts were recorded for this clonotype. V usage is TRBV20-1 and J usage is TRBJ1-1; D gene unclear. V was trimmed by 3 bases and J by 1 base, leaving 9 bases between them. Germline CDR1 reads DFQATT; CDR2 reads SNEGSKA (reference sequence). This CDR3 contains 13 residues. The CDR3, as DNA: TGCAGTGCTAGGGCTTCTCCGAACACTGAAGCTTTCTTT. Translated, it gives CSARASPNTEAFF.

This clonotype was seen ten or more times. The V call is TRBV5-1, the J call TRBJ1-2; D gene ambiguous. CDR1 is SGHRS and CDR2 is YFSETQ in the germline V gene. V lost 5 bases and J lost 3, with 11 bases in between. There are 13 residues in the CDR3. CDR3 protein: CASRVRVDYGYTF. The CDR3 coding sequence is TGCGCCAGCAGAGTTCGGGTGGACTATGGCTACACCTTC.

This clonotype was counted only a few times. The rearrangement links TRBV12-3 or TRBV12-4 to TRBJ2-7; 11 positions match TRBD2. The CDR3 runs to 18 residues. CDR3 amino acids: CASSLSPSGRILSYEQYV. CDR3 nucleotide sequence: TGTGCCAGTAGTTTATCCCCTAGCGGGAGGATCCTCTCCTACGAGCAGTACGTC.

The sample holds many counts of this clonotype. This chain links TRBV28 with TRBJ1-4; D unresolved. This CDR3 is built from 16 residues. Germline assignment: CDR1 MDHEN and CDR2 SYDVKM. Trimming removed 4 bases at V and 5 bases at J, with 17 bases between. In DNA form, the CDR3 reads TGTGCCAGCAGTTCCCTCGGGCCGGGCGCCAATGAAAAACTGTTTTTT. The encoded protein is CASSSLGPGANEKLFF.

This clonotype was detected many times. The J gene is TRBJ1-5, the V gene TRBV3-1; unclear D gene. V was clipped by 0 bases and J by 0 bases, with 6 bases between them. The germline V gene has CDR1 LGHDT and CDR2 YNNKEL (reference sequence). This CDR3 has 15 residues. The CDR3 nucleotides are TGTGCCAGCAGCCAAGAAGGACGTAGCAATCAGCCCCAGCATTTT. It yields the protein CASSQEGRSNQPQHF.

This clonotype was observed many times. At one of its ends the junction is not consistent with the germline gene, which may arise from a read error. The chain recombines TRBV12-3 or TRBV12-4 with TRBJ1-1; a possible D gene is TRBD1 (5 bases). CDR3 size: 14 residues. CDR3: CASRRGELNTEAFF. The CDR3 DNA reads TGTGCCAGCAGGCGGGGGGAATTGAATACTGAAGCTTTCTTT.

Comment on this clonotype: At one end the junction does not follow the germline gene, possibly because of a read error. V usage is TRBV5-1 and J usage is TRBJ2-1, with 9 bases lining up with TRBD2. CDR1 is SGHRS, CDR2 YFSETQ, per germline. CDR3 length: 16 residues. The DNA of the CDR3 is TGCGTCAGCAGCGAGAATCCGACTAGCGGATCAAATGAGCAGTTCTTC. It codes for CVSSENPTSGSNEQFF. The full variable domain, completed using reference TRBV5-1 and TRBJ2-1, is KAGVTQTPRYLIKTRGQQVTLSCSPISGHRSVSWYQQTPGQGLQFLFEYFSETQRNKGNFPGRFSGRQFSNSRSEMNVSTLELGDSALYLCVSSENPTSGSNEQFFGPGTRLTVL.